The T cell receptor beta chain described here comes from a study of blood T cell repertoires in COVID-19 (dated by TCRdb to about 2020). Regarding the study in general: Collaborator samples came from the United States, Italy and Spain and covered acute and convalescent phases of COVID-19. The dataset comprised deeply sampled blood TCRbeta repertoires from subjects exposed to, actively infected with, or recovered from COVID-19. A freely available public database, intended as a resource for researchers studying the immune response to SARS-CoV-2, is where the repertoires were released. Sample metadata almost always included a de-identified subject ID, COVID-19 status, age in years and sex. Where available, HLA class I and class II types were obtained from metadata supplied by the sample provider rather than from assay-based typing. Samples came from the ongoing ImmuneRACE study (first 160 participants) plus 1,254 subjects from 6 global collaborators. The prospective study material was composed of cDNA or gDNA derived from T cells, B-cell-depleted T cells, or PBMCs. Study-wide conclusions, independent of this receptor: The quantity of clinical and demographic metadata differed by source and by participant and was supplied without curation.

Each collaborating institution followed its own protocols to collect whole blood in K2EDTA tubes. For TCRbeta analysis, collaborators shipped samples as frozen whole blood, isolated PBMCs, or DNA extracted from either of those sample types. TCRbeta CDR3 regions were amplified from genomic DNA using the immunoSEQ Assay, a bias-controlled multiplex PCR. On the study's bioinformatics: Within the assay, amplification of reference gene primers was used to estimate how many nucleated cells each sample contained. Sequence reads were collapsed and filtered to measure the absolute abundance of every unique TCRbeta CDR3 rearrangement. For each sample, productive Simpson clonality was calculated as the square root of Simpson's diversity index over productive rearrangements. TCRdb obtained this table from immuneACCESS and retained in-frame rearrangements with V and J assigned. These tables miss some clones; where compared with another copy, unresolved V genes account for less than half of the shortfall, and the remainder is unexplained. That table is the source of V, J and clone size, and D and trimming were worked out from the DNA. The sample has 210,000 or so clones on record, roughly 78% of them singletons. The top ten hold less than 15% of the sample.

In the case of this clone: Its antigen specificity is not known. Qualities for individual bases were not recorded, and no much larger clone is one base off.

The sample was peripheral blood. The TCR was taken from a woman aged 40 to 50 with acute or convalescent COVID-19.

The DNA is TGTGCCAGCCCCTGTGAAGACTTGGAGCAGTTCTTC. Its coded protein is CASPCEDLEQFF. The rearranged chain carries TRBV19 and TRBJ2-1; the D gene assignment is ambiguous. Measured from the cysteine to the phenylalanine, the CDR3 is 12 residues long. This entry keeps only the CDR3 DNA: 36 bases, framed from base 1. V drops 9 bases and J drops 10 bases, leaving 16 bases in between. As encoded in the germline V gene (reference sequence), CDR1 is LNHDA while CDR2 is SQIVND.